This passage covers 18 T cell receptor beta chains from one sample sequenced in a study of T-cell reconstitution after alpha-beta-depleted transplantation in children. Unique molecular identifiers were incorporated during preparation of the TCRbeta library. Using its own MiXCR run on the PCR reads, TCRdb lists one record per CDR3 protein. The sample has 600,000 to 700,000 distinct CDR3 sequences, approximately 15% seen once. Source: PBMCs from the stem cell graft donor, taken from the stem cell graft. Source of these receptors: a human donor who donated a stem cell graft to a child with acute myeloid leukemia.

The CDR3 DNA sequence: TGTGCCAGCAGCTTGACGGTGGGCCACGAGCAGTACGTC. This sequence encodes CASSLTVGHEQYV. The rearrangement links TRBV7-9 to TRBJ2-7; D is undetermined. Trimming left V 3 bases short and J 5 bases short, with 11 bases between. The germline V gene encodes CDR1 SEHNR and CDR2 FQNEAQ (reference sequence). The CDR3 length is 13 residues.

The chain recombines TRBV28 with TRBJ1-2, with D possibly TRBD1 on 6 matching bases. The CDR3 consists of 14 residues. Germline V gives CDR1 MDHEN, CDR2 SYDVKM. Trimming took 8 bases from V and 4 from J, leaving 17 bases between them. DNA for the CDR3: TGTGCCAGCGCTTCCTCAGGGGCCTCCTATGGCTACACCTTC. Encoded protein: CASASSGASYGYTF.

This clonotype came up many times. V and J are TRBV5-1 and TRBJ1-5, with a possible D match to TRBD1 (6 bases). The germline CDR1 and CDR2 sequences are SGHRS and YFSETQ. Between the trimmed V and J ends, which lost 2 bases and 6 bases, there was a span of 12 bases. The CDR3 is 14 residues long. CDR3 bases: TGCGCCAGCAGCTTTGACCCAGGGGTTCAGCCCCAGCATTTT. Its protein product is CASSFDPGVQPQHF.

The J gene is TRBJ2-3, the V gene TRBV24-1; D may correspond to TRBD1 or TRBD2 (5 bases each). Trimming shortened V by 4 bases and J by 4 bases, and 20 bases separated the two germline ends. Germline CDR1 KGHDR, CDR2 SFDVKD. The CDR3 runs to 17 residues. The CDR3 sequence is CATSDKTGTSPPDTQYF. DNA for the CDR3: TGTGCCACCAGTGACAAAACCGGGACCTCACCCCCAGATACGCAGTATTTT.

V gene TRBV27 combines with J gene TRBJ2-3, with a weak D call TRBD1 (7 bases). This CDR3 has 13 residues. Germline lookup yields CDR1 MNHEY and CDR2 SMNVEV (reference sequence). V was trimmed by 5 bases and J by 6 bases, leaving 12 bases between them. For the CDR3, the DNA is TGTGCCAGCAGTCAAGGAGGGGGCGATACGCAGTATTTT. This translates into CASSQGGGDTQYF.

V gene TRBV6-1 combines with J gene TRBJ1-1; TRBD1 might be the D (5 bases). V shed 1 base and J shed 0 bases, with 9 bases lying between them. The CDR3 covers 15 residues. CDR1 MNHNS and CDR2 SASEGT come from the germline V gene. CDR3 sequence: CASSEVRQLNTEAFF. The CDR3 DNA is TGTGCCAGCAGTGAAGTCCGACAGCTGAACACTGAAGCTTTCTTT.

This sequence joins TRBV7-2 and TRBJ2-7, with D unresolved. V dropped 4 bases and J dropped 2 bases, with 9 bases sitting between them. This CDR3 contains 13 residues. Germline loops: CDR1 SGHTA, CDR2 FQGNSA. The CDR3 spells CASSYSRTYEQYF. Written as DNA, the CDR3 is TGTGCCAGCAGCTATAGTCGAACCTACGAGCAGTACTTC.

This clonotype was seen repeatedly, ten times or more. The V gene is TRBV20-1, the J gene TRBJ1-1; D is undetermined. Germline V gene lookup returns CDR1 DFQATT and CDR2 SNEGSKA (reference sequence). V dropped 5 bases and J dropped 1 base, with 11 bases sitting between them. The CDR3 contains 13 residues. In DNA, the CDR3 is TGCAGTGCTCCGTCTAACACGAACACTGAAGCTTTCTTT. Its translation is CSAPSNTNTEAFF.

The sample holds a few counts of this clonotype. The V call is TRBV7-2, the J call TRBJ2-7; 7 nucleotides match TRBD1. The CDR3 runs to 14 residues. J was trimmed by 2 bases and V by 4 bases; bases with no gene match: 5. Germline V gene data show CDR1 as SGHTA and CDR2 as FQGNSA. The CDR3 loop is CASSSPGGPYEQYV. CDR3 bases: TGTGCCAGCAGCTCCCCAGGGGGACCCTACGAGCAGTACGTC.

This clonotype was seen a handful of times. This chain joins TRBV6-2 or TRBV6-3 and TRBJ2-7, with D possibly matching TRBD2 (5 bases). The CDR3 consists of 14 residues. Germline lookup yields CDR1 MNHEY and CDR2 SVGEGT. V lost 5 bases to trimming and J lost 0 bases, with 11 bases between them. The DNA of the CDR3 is TGTGCCAGCAGTCCCCCCCGGGACTCCTACGAGCAGTACTTC. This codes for CASSPPRDSYEQYF.

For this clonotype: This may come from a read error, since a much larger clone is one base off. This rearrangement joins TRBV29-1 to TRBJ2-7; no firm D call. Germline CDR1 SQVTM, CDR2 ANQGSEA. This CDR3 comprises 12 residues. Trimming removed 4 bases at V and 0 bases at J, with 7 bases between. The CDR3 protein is CSVGAVSYEQYF. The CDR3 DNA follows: TGCAGCGTTGGTGCGGTCTCCTACGAGCAGTACTTC.

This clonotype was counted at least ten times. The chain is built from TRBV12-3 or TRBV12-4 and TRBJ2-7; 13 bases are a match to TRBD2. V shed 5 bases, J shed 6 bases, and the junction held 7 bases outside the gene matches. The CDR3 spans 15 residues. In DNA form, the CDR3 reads TGTGCCAGCAGTGTATGGACTAGCGGGGGTTCCGAGCAGTACTTC. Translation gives CASSVWTSGGSEQYF.

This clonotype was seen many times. The CDR3 DNA reads as TGTGCCAGCAGTTTACGACGAAGGACAGTCGTCGAGGCAAGCTCCTATAATTCACCCCTCCACTTT. Encoded protein: CASSLRRRTVVEASSYNSPLHF. V and J are TRBV27 and TRBJ1-6, with D tentatively TRBD1 (6 bases). This CDR3 has 22 residues. V lost 2 bases and J 0 bases, leaving 26 bases between the germline ends. Germline loops: CDR1 MNHEY, CDR2 SMNVEV (reference sequence).

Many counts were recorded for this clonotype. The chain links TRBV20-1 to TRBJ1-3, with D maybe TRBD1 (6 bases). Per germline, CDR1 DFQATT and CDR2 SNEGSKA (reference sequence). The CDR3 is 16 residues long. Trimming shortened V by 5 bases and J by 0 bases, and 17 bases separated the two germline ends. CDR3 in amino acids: CSAGAGTGSSGNTIYF. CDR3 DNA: TGCAGTGCTGGGGCCGGAACAGGGAGCTCTGGAAACACCATATATTTT.

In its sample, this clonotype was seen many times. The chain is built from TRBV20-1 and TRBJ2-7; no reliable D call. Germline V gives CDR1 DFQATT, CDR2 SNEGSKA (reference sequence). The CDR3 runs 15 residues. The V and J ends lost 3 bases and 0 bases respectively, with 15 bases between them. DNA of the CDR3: TGCAGTGCTAGTCTCGACACGTATTACTCCTACGAGCAGTACTTC. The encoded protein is CSASLDTYYSYEQYF.

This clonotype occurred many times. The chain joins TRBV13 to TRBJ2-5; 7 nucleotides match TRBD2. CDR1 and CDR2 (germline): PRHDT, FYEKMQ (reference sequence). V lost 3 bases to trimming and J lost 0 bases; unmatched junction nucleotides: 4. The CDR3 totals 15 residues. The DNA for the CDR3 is TGTGCCAGCAGCTTGATGGGGGGGGACCAAGAGACCCAGTACTTC. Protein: CASSLMGGDQETQYF.

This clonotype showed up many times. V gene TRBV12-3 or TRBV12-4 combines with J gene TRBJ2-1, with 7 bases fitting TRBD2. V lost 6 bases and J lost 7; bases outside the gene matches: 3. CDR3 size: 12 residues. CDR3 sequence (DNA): TGTGCCAGCAGCTTTAGCGGGAATGAGCAGTTCTTC. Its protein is CASSFSGNEQFF.

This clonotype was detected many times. The CDR3 sequence: CASSQLRGGYTF. DNA for the CDR3: TGTGCCAGCAGTCAGCTCAGGGGTGGCTACACCTTC. The rearrangement links TRBV6-6 to TRBJ1-2, with D possibly being TRBD1 (6 bases). The CDR3 length is 12 residues. The germline V gene encodes CDR1 MNHNY and CDR2 SVGAGI (reference sequence). Trimming took 5 bases from V and 7 from J, leaving 11 bases between them.